The rows below give T cell receptor beta chains drawn from one sample of a study of blood T cell repertoires in COVID-19. The table came from immunoSEQ multiplex PCR; TCRdb's copy has only in-frame clones and leaves some out. This table holds 150,000 to 200,000 clones, about 85% found once. The specimen sequenced was peripheral blood. All receptors derive from an older woman with acute or convalescent COVID-19. Each CDR3 is given with its conserved first and last residue.

>TRBV7-6|TRBJ2-1
CASSLEINEQFF
>TRBV2|TRBJ2-3
CASSGQGGTDTQYF
>TRBV19|TRBJ2-7
CASSIDRGRLYEQYF
>TRBV28|TRBJ2-3
CASSLSPGLRTDTQYF
>TRBV11-2|TRBJ1-1
CASSLDSGMRTEAFF
>TRBV7-6|TRBJ2-2
CASSLALGTGANTGELFF
>TRBV6-1|TRBJ1-3
CASSEGVGGRGNTIYF
>TRBV12-5|TRBJ1-4
CASRTGGMEKLFF
>TRBV3-1/TRBV3-2|TRBJ1-2
CASSQGAKGYGYTF
>TRBV5-4|TRBJ1-3
CASSSNLQSAGNTIYF
>TRBV14|TRBJ2-5
CASSRTSGIETQYF
>TRBV20-1|TRBJ2-1
CSASGLYNEQFF
>TRBV7-2|TRBJ2-2
CASSRGHTNTGELFF
>TRBV9|TRBJ1-3
CASSPGTSSGNTIYF
>TRBV7-6|TRBJ1-4
CASSLNRDRGEKLFF
>TRBV6-5|TRBJ2-5
CASLKTSGKETQYF
>TRBV7-8|TRBJ1-2
CASSLARDRGRKGYGYTF
>TRBV27|TRBJ2-3
CASTLTSRRGDTQYF
>TRBV19|TRBJ2-1
CASSLDTASYNERFF
>TRBV11-2|TRBJ2-2
CASRPLDRNTGELFF
>TRBV6-5|TRBJ1-1
CASSLGGEAFF
>TRBV9|TRBJ2-7
CASSVAQGSYEQYF
>TRBV5-1|TRBJ2-4
CASSLARDYKNIQYF
>TRBV24-1|TRBJ1-5
CATSDSTGPGQPQHF
>TRBV11-2|TRBJ2-2
CASNKQGVTGELFF
>TRBV30|TRBJ2-2
CAWRETGPGELFF
>TRBV5-1|TRBJ2-7
CASSQTSGRLGEQYF
>TRBV11-2|TRBJ1-3
CASSLGNGNTIYF